This T cell receptor beta chain was sequenced during a study of OX40 agonist ivuxolimab in advanced cancers. Study results and limitations: Researchers did not establish what antigens the expanded peripheral T cells target.

Clones were sequenced by immunoSEQ multiplex PCR, and TCRdb holds only the in-frame ones, with some missing. The sample has some 99,000 clones, about 92% seen once. Trimming at V came to 4 bases and at J to 6 bases, leaving 9 bases not matched to a gene. This CDR3 is built from 15 residues. Germline V CDR1 and CDR2: ENHRY, SYGVKD. On this clone itself: The antigen remains undetermined.

The TCR sequence derives from an adult with an advanced solid tumor such as melanoma, head and neck, liver or kidney cancer. This chain links TRBV10-3 with TRBJ2-7; 10 bases are shared with TRBD1. This sample comprised CD4+ or CD8+ T cells sorted from blood, obtained in a trial of the OX40 agonist ivuxolimab. The CDR3 region has the DNA TGTGCCATCAGTGGCACCGGGACAGGGGCCTCCGAGCAGTACTTC. Protein sequence: CAISGTGTGASEQYF.